The next 16 T cell receptor beta chains were all read from a single sample in a study of blood T cell repertoires in COVID-19. Profiled with immunoSEQ multiplex PCR; TCRdb holds only in-frame clones, not every one. In the table there are about 120,000 clones, roughly 85% of which are singletons. The sequenced sample was peripheral blood. All receptors come from a man older than 75 with acute or convalescent COVID-19.

The genes are TRBV30 and TRBJ1-2; TRBD1 aligns across 10 bases. This CDR3 comprises 14 residues. Per the germline V gene, CDR1 is GTSNPN and CDR2 is SVGIG (reference sequence). The trim removed 3 bases at V and 7 bases at J, leaving 8 bases unmatched. Here the CDR3 reads CAWRRDRGGGGYTF. Here the CDR3 DNA reads TGTGCCTGGAGACGGGACAGGGGTGGGGGTGGCTACACCTTC.

The J gene is TRBJ1-5, the V gene TRBV19, with a possible D match to TRBD1 (6 bases). Trimming cost V 5 bases and J 6 bases, with 11 bases left between them. The CDR3 is 13 amino acids. The germline V gene has CDR1 LNHDA and CDR2 SQIVND (reference sequence). The CDR3 DNA reads TGTGCCAGTAGTCCACAGGGTGGTCAGCCCCAGCATTTT. It specifies CASSPQGGQPQHF.

The genes are TRBV5-1 and TRBJ1-2; no reliable D call. The CDR3 extends over 15 amino acids. Germline CDR1 and CDR2: SGHRS and YFSETQ. With 2 bases removed from V and 0 bases from J, the gap between germline ends came to 11 bases. CDR3 nucleotides: TGCGCCAGCAGCTTAACAGTGACATCTAACTATGGCTACACCTTC. Protein sequence: CASSLTVTSNYGYTF. Together with reference TRBV5-1 and TRBJ1-2, the CDR3 gives the full variable domain: KAGVTQTPRYLIKTRGQQVTLSCSPISGHRSVSWYQQTPGQGLQFLFEYFSETQRNKGNFPGRFSGRQFSNSRSEMNVSTLELGDSALYLCASSLTVTSNYGYTFGSGTRLTVV.

V gene TRBV12-3 or TRBV12-4 combines with J gene TRBJ1-5; D gene unclear. The V and J ends lost 3 bases and 11 bases respectively, with 11 bases between them. CDR3 length: 12 residues. CDR3 coding DNA: TGTGCCAGCAGTTTCCCCCCACTGGCCCAGCATTTT. It translates to CASSFPPLAQHF.

The chain combines TRBV6-1 with TRBJ1-3, with 7 bases identical to TRBD1. This CDR3 contains 15 residues. Looked up from germline, CDR1 is MNHNS and CDR2 is SASEGT. V gave up 6 bases and J gave up 0 bases; unmatched junction bases: 5. The CDR3 is CASRGGQSSGNTIYF. CDR3 nucleotide sequence: TGTGCCAGCAGGGGGGGACAGAGCTCTGGAAACACCATATATTTT.

This clone showed up just once. The chain is built from TRBV24-1 and TRBJ1-2; 8 nucleotides agree with TRBD1. This CDR3 comprises 14 residues. The V segment lost 3 bases and the J segment 4 bases; nucleotides outside the gene matches: 3. The germline V gene has CDR1 KGHDR and CDR2 SFDVKD. CDR3 in amino acids: CATSDPDRGYGYTF. In DNA, the CDR3 is TGTGCCACCAGTGATCCCGACAGGGGCTATGGCTACACCTTC.

This clone was counted a single time. This chain uses TRBV12-3 or TRBV12-4 with TRBJ1-6; 7 nucleotides align to TRBD1. V shed 10 bases and J 1 base; nucleotides not matched to a gene: 1. The CDR3 loop spans 13 amino acids. CDR3 in amino acids: CATGGSYNSPLHF. The CDR3 bases are TGTGCCACAGGGGGGTCCTATAATTCACCCCTCCACTTT.

The chain couples TRBV19 to TRBJ2-1; 12 nucleotides agree with TRBD2. Germline lookup yields CDR1 LNHDA and CDR2 SQIVND (reference sequence). This CDR3 has 14 residues. Unmatched junction bases numbered 4, after V lost 7 bases and J lost 6 bases. CDR3 nucleotide sequence: TGTGCCAGTACGACTAGCGGGAGAGGCAATGAGCAGTTCTTC. Translating gives CASTTSGRGNEQFF.

This rearrangement joins TRBV28 to TRBJ1-5, with a weak D call TRBD1 (6 bases). V was trimmed by 6 bases and J by 0 bases, leaving 9 bases between them. Germline assignment: CDR1 MDHEN and CDR2 SYDVKM. The CDR3 runs to 14 residues. CDR3 region: CASRVTGSNQPQHF. The DNA of the CDR3 is TGTGCCAGCAGGGTGACAGGTAGCAATCAGCCCCAGCATTTT.

CDR3 region: CASSLVAGWGNQPQHF. The DNA of the CDR3 is TGTGCCAGCAGCTTGGTGGCAGGGTGGGGCAATCAGCCCCAGCATTTT. This chain joins TRBV5-5 and TRBJ1-5, with a possible D match to TRBD1 (5 bases). Germline loops: CDR1 SGHKS, CDR2 YYEKEE (reference sequence). The CDR3 length is 16 residues. Trimming removed 0 bases at V and 2 bases at J, with 12 bases between.

This clone has more than one count but fewer than ten. The chain joins TRBV6-6 to TRBJ2-1; D may be TRBD1 (6 bases). This CDR3 spans 16 amino acids. V was trimmed by 6 bases and J by 0 bases, leaving 15 bases between them. Germline loops: CDR1 MNHNY, CDR2 SVGAGI (reference sequence). The CDR3 DNA follows: TGTGCCAGCAGACCTGGGGGCAGGAGCTCCTACAATGAGCAGTTCTTC. Translating gives CASRPGGRSSYNEQFF.

The chain carries TRBV7-2 and TRBJ2-2; tentative D call: TRBD2 (7 bases). V lost 4 bases and J 6 bases, leaving 18 bases between the germline ends. Germline V gene lookup returns CDR1 SGHTA and CDR2 FQGNSA. The CDR3 extends over 16 amino acids. CDR3: CASSYGRTRGAGELFF. The CDR3 DNA is TGTGCCAGCAGCTATGGAAGGACTAGGGGGGCCGGGGAGCTGTTTTTT.

The chain recombines TRBV11-3 with TRBJ2-3; 8 bases are shared with TRBD2. This CDR3 is built from 17 residues. Per the germline V gene, CDR1 is SGHNT and CDR2 is YENEEA. The trim removed 4 bases at V and 2 bases at J, leaving 11 bases unmatched. CDR3 nucleotide sequence: TGTGCCAGCAGCTCTACGGGGACTAGTGCTAACACAGATACGCAGTATTTT. This codes for CASSSTGTSANTDTQYF.

The DNA for the CDR3 is TGTGCCACCAGACAGGAGATGAACACTGAAGCTTTCTTT. Translation gives CATRQEMNTEAFF. The V call is TRBV10-3, the J call TRBJ1-1, with a weak D call TRBD1 (6 bases). V gave up 10 bases and J gave up 0 bases, with 12 bases separating them. The length of the CDR3 is 13 residues. Germline assignment: CDR1 ENHRY and CDR2 SYGVKD.

This rearrangement joins TRBV6-2 or TRBV6-3 to TRBJ1-2; 9 bases line up with TRBD1. CDR3 size: 16 residues. With V trimmed by 4 bases and J by 2 bases, 8 bases remained unmatched. Germline assignment: CDR1 MNHEY and CDR2 SVGEGT. The CDR3 DNA sequence: TGTGCCAGCAGTTCTCAAAGGGACAGGGTCAACTATGGCTACACCTTC. This sequence encodes CASSSQRDRVNYGYTF.

This chain links TRBV7-2 with TRBJ1-3; D is perhaps TRBD1 (5 bases). V was trimmed by 1 base and J by 8 bases, leaving 12 bases between them. The CDR3 totals 14 residues. The germline CDR1 and CDR2 sequences are SGHTA and FQGNSA. The CDR3 here is CASSLEGLADTIYF. In DNA, the CDR3 is TGTGCCAGCAGCTTAGAGGGGTTAGCAGACACCATATATTTT.